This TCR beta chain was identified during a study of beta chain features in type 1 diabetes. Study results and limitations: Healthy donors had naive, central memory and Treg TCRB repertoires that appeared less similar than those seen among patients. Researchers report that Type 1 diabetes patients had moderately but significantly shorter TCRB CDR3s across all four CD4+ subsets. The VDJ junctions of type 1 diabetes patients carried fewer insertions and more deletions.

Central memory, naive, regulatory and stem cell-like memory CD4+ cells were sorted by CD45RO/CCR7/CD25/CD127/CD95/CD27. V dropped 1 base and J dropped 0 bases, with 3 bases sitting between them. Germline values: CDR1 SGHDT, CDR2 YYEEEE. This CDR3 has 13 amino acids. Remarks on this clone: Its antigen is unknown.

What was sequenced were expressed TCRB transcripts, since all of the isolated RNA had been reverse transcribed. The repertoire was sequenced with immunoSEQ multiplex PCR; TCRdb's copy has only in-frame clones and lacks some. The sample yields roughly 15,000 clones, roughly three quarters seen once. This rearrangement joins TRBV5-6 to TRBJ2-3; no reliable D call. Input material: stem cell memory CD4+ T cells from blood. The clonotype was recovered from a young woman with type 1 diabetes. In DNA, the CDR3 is TGTGCCAGCAGCTTGCTGAGCACAGATACGCAGTATTTT. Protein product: CASSLLSTDTQYF. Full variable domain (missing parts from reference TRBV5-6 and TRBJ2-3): DAGVTQSPTHLIKTRGQQVTLRCSPKSGHDTVSWYQQALGQGPQFIFQYYEEEERQRGNFPDRFSGHQFPNYSSELNVNALLLGDSALYLCASSLLSTDTQYFGPGTRLTVL.